The clone carrying this T cell receptor (beta chain) was found many times. Antigen specificity is unknown. The sample is drawn from a study of T cell repertoires in cytomegalovirus infection. The CDR3 length is 14 residues. V was cut by 3 bases and J by 4 bases, with 10 bases left in between. Germline CDR1 is SGHVT and CDR2 is SQSDAQ. The study, taken as a whole, reports: Within the response measured ex vivo, HLA-C-restricted CMV-specific TCR beta clonotypes were dominant. Adding up the frequency of public TCR beta families identified people who carried CMV plus the relevant HLA.

TCRdb reanalysed the reads using MiXCR and keeps one entry per CDR3 protein. This table has roughly 640,000 distinct CDR3 sequences, approximately 25% appearing once. The chain has TRBV7-4 and TRBJ2-1, with D perhaps matching TRBD1 (5 bases). The receptor was derived from a human donor in good health (CMV status not recorded). Some clones in this sample may be carry-over from other donors' samples. The sequencing input was CD8+ T cells from PBMCs. The CDR3 DNA sequence: TGTGCCAGCAGCTTGACGACAGCATACAATGAGCAGTTCTTC. Its protein product is CASSLTTAYNEQFF.